Each of the 25 T cell receptor beta chains below was sequenced from the same sample in a study of T cells in Graves' hyperthyroidism and ophthalmopathy. Amplified regions were TCR beta CDR3 sequences from RNA transcripts. HTBI primers were the set used in a first-round RT-PCR of the TCR CDR3. Each CDR3 protein is one row after TCRdb ran MiXCR on the multiplex PCR reads. The sample carries some 770,000 distinct CDR3 sequences, 16% recorded once. Sample: blood. These receptors all come from a man younger than 35 with Graves' hyperthyroidism.

This clonotype was detected ten times or more. V is TRBV28 and J is TRBJ1-1; D is uncertain. Germline V gene lookup returns CDR1 MDHEN and CDR2 SYDVKM. The CDR3 is 15 amino acids. V shed 6 bases and J shed 4 bases, with 18 bases lying between them. The CDR3 coding sequence is TGTGCCAGCAGCTGGGAAGGAGGCTTGGGCACTGAAGCTTTCTTT. It specifies CASSWEGGLGTEAFF.

In its sample, this clonotype was seen a few times. The chain recombines TRBV6-5 with TRBJ2-2; 12 nucleotides agree with TRBD1. The CDR3 spans 19 residues. Trimming cost V 3 bases and J 7 bases; bases outside gene matches: 15. Germline V CDR1 and CDR2: MNHEY, SVGAGI. The CDR3 DNA follows: TGTGCCAGCAGTTATACCTACACCCCGGGACAGGGGGCCGGCGGGGAGCTGTTTTTT. Its translation: CASSYTYTPGQGAGGELFF.

This clonotype was seen more than once but under ten times. The V and J genes are TRBV29-1 and TRBJ2-5; 10 nucleotides match TRBD1. J lost 1 base, V lost 4 bases, and 3 bases had no gene match. The CDR3 is made up of 14 amino acids. Germline values: CDR1 SQVTM, CDR2 ANQGSEA. This CDR3 reads CSVVWDRGQETQYF. The DNA for the CDR3 is TGCAGCGTTGTTTGGGACAGGGGCCAAGAGACCCAGTACTTC.

This clonotype has just a few counts. This sequence joins TRBV28 and TRBJ2-1; the D gene is possibly TRBD2 (6 bases). The length of the CDR3 is 15 residues. The germline V gene has CDR1 MDHEN and CDR2 SYDVKM. V lost 2 bases to trimming and J lost 7 bases, with 15 bases between them. In DNA form, the CDR3 reads TGTGCCAGCAGTTTACGGGGGAGTAGGTGGAATGAGCAGTTCTTC. It translates to CASSLRGSRWNEQFF. The variable domain in full, with the rest retrieved from reference TRBV28 and TRBJ2-1, is DVKVTQSSRYLVKRTGEKVFLECVQDMDHENMFWYRQDPGLGLRLIYFSYDVKMKEKGDIPEGYSVSREKKERFSLILESASTNQTSMYLCASSLRGSRWNEQFFGPGTRLTVL.

Many counts were recorded for this clonotype. The chain joins TRBV7-7 to TRBJ2-7; tentative D call: TRBD1 (6 bases). CDR1 and CDR2 (germline): SSHAT, FNYEAQ (reference sequence). Trimming left V 8 bases short and J 0 bases short, with 8 bases between. The CDR3 totals 12 residues. The CDR3 sequence is CASGGHSYEQYF. CDR3 bases: TGTGCCAGCGGGGGACACTCCTACGAGCAGTACTTC.

The chain combines TRBV7-2 with TRBJ1-2; D remains ambiguous. With 5 bases removed from V and 3 bases from J, the gap between germline ends came to 10 bases. Germline CDR1 and CDR2: SGHTA and FQGNSA. The CDR3 runs 13 residues. The CDR3 DNA reads TGTGCCAGCAGCCTTAGCAGGTACTATGGCTACACCTTC. This encodes CASSLSRYYGYTF.

Ten or more counts support this clonotype. The chain recombines TRBV7-9 with TRBJ1-1; weak D call: TRBD1 (5 bases). V was trimmed by 8 bases and J by 1 base, leaving 8 bases between them. The germline V gene has CDR1 SEHNR and CDR2 FQNEAQ (reference sequence). The CDR3 has 12 residues. In DNA, the CDR3 is TGTGCCAGCGGGGGAAGGAACACTGAAGCTTTCTTT. Its translation: CASGGRNTEAFF.

This clonotype was seen ten or more times. The chain links TRBV6-1 to TRBJ1-1, with TRBD1 matching 7 bases. Trimming removed 7 bases from V and 3 bases from J; junction bases left unmatched: 5. The germline gives CDR1 MNHNS, CDR2 SASEGT. The CDR3 has 13 amino acids. The chain's CDR3 is CASTTGEYTEAFF. CDR3 in DNA: TGTGCCAGCACAACAGGGGAATACACTGAAGCTTTCTTT.

This clonotype occurred a few times. A far larger clone is just one base off, so this is likely a read error. The rearrangement uses TRBV27 and TRBJ1-1; D is ambiguous. Germline V gene lookup returns CDR1 MNHEY and CDR2 SMNVEV (reference sequence). CDR3 length: 13 amino acids. DNA for the CDR3: TGTGCCGGCAGTTTATCGAGGAACACTGAAGCTTTCTTT. Its protein product is CAGSLSRNTEAFF.

This clonotype was seen at least ten times. This rearrangement joins TRBV11-2 to TRBJ2-7; the D is unclear. The CDR3 totals 18 residues. V was cut by 1 base and J by 2 bases, with 21 bases left in between. Germline loops: CDR1 SGHAT, CDR2 FQNNGV. The CDR3, as DNA: TGTGCCAGCAGCTTAGGGGTGACACACTCCGGCGTTCCCTACGAGCAGTACTTC. Its protein product is CASSLGVTHSGVPYEQYF. The full variable domain, its missing parts supplied by reference TRBV11-2 and TRBJ2-7, is EAGVAQSPRYKIIEKRQSVAFWCNPISGHATLYWYQQILGQGPKLLIQFQNNGVVDDSQLPKDRFSAERLKGVDSTLKIQPAKLEDSAVYLCASSLGVTHSGVPYEQYFGPGTRLTVT.

The chain combines TRBV6-1 with TRBJ2-6; 12 bases map to TRBD1. The CDR3 has 17 residues. V shed 5 bases, J shed 4 bases, and the junction held 6 bases outside the gene matches. The germline V gene encodes CDR1 MNHNS and CDR2 SASEGT. The CDR3 DNA reads as TGTGCCAGCAGTACGGGACAGGGGGCCCTCGGGGCCAACGTCCTGACTTTC. The encoded protein is CASSTGQGALGANVLTF.

The sample holds many counts of this clonotype. The rearrangement links TRBV30 to TRBJ1-6, with D tentatively TRBD1 (5 bases). Trimming removed 1 base at V and 6 bases at J, with 10 bases between. The CDR3 length is 14 residues. CDR1 and CDR2 from the germline V gene are GTSNPN and SVGIG (reference sequence). The CDR3 is CAWSALGGNSPLHF. The CDR3 DNA is TGTGCCTGGAGTGCTCTCGGGGGTAATTCACCCCTCCACTTT.

This rearrangement joins TRBV7-2 to TRBJ2-1; 12 nucleotides agree with TRBD2. CDR1 SGHTA and CDR2 FQGNSA come from the germline V gene. The V segment lost 3 bases and the J segment 9 bases; nucleotides outside the gene matches: 6. The CDR3 has 15 amino acids. In DNA, the CDR3 is TGTGCCAGCAGCTTTCTAGCGGGAGGGCCGGTTGAGCAGTTCTTC. Protein: CASSFLAGGPVEQFF.

In its sample, this clonotype was seen many times. The chain's CDR3 is CASSLFGTGQYF. DNA for the CDR3: TGTGCCAGCAGTTTATTTGGGACAGGACAGTACTTC. The V and J genes are TRBV28 and TRBJ2-4; 8 positions match TRBD1. Trimming removed 1 base from V and 13 bases from J; junction bases left unmatched: 3. The CDR3 is 12 amino acids. Germline V CDR1 and CDR2: MDHEN, SYDVKM.

This clonotype was found many times. This chain connects TRBV20-1 to TRBJ2-1, with 12 bases that match TRBD2. The CDR3 has 15 amino acids. J gave up 4 bases and V 6 bases, and 7 bases lay outside the gene matches. The V gene's germline CDR1 is DFQATT and CDR2 SNEGSKA (reference sequence). CDR3 in amino acids: CSALLAGGGYNEQFF. DNA of the CDR3: TGCAGTGCCCTCCTAGCGGGAGGGGGGTACAATGAGCAGTTCTTC.

This clonotype has just a few counts. This chain links TRBV4-2 with TRBJ2-1, with 7 bases lining up with TRBD2. Germline V gene sequence: CDR1 LGHNA, CDR2 YNFKEQ. This CDR3 contains 15 residues. Trimming at V came to 4 bases and at J to 6 bases, leaving 9 bases not matched to a gene. In nucleotides, the CDR3 is TGTGCCAGCAGCCTAAGACTAGCTCCGTCCAATGAGCAGTTCTTC. It specifies CASSLRLAPSNEQFF.

As DNA, the CDR3 is TGCGCCAGCAGCAGCCCGACAGGGGGCGAGGTCACTGAAGCTTTCTTT. Translation: CASSSPTGGEVTEAFF. The chain combines TRBV5-1 with TRBJ1-1; 10 nucleotides agree with TRBD1. The V and J ends lost 4 bases and 4 bases, in that order; junction bases with no gene match: 10. In germline, CDR1 is SGHRS, CDR2 YFSETQ. This CDR3 region has 16 residues.

This clonotype came up many times. The chain uses TRBV2 and TRBJ2-1, with TRBD2 matching over 12 bases. This CDR3 has 15 residues. Looked up from germline, CDR1 is SNHLY and CDR2 is FYNNEI. J lost 4 bases, V lost 6 bases, and 4 bases had no gene match. CDR3 in amino acids: CASRAGTSGYNEQFF. As DNA, the CDR3 is TGTGCCAGCAGGGCCGGGACTAGCGGGTACAATGAGCAGTTCTTC. Drawing the rest from reference TRBV2 and TRBJ2-1, the complete variable domain is EPEVTQTPSHQVTQMGQEVILRCVPISNHLYFYWYRQILGQKVEFLVSFYNNEISEKSEIFDDQFSVERPDGSNFTLKIRSTKLEDSAMYFCASRAGTSGYNEQFFGPGTRLTVL.

This clonotype was picked up a small number of times. The chain's CDR3 is CASSVQDKNTEAFF. Here the CDR3 DNA reads TGCGCCAGCAGCGTACAAGATAAGAACACTGAAGCTTTCTTT. The genes are TRBV5-1 and TRBJ1-1, with unresolved D. The CDR3 has 14 residues. The V gene's germline CDR1 is SGHRS and CDR2 YFSETQ. With 4 bases removed from V and 1 base from J, the gap between germline ends came to 11 bases.

At least ten counts were recorded for this clonotype. This chain uses TRBV18 with TRBJ1-1, with 7 bases lining up with TRBD1. V lost 3 bases to trimming and J lost 4 bases; unmatched junction nucleotides: 17. The CDR3 spans 18 residues. Germline CDR1 is KGHSH and CDR2 is LQKENI. In DNA, the CDR3 is TGTGCCAGCTCACCCAGGCCCGCGACAGGGTTTCGAGGCACTGAAGCTTTCTTT. Protein sequence: CASSPRPATGFRGTEAFF.

The sample holds many counts of this clonotype. The rearrangement joins TRBV2 to TRBJ2-7; 10 positions agree with TRBD1. CDR3 length: 14 residues. Germline CDR1 and CDR2: SNHLY and FYNNEI. J lost 5 bases, V lost 9 bases, and 10 bases had no gene match. CDR3 coding DNA: TGTGCCAGAAGCGGGGACAGGGGACACCACGAGCAGTACTTC. The encoded protein is CARSGDRGHHEQYF.

J is TRBJ1-4 and V is TRBV27; D is uncertain. CDR1 is MNHEY, CDR2 SMNVEV, per germline (reference sequence). The CDR3 contains 16 residues. With 5 bases removed from V and 6 bases from J, the gap between germline ends came to 19 bases. The CDR3 DNA reads as TGTGCCAGCAGTAAATGGCCCACTATCAAAGATGAAAAACTGTTTTTT. Protein sequence: CASSKWPTIKDEKLFF.

The chain couples TRBV28 to TRBJ2-7; D possibly corresponds to TRBD2 (7 bases). The CDR3 loop spans 15 amino acids. V was shortened by 6 bases and J by 4 bases, with 19 bases between the two germline ends. CDR1 is MDHEN and CDR2 is SYDVKM in the germline V gene. DNA for the CDR3: TGTGCCAGCAGGACCCCTGGGGGGCGGGAGTACGAGCAGTACTTC. Encoded protein: CASRTPGGREYEQYF.

This clonotype was observed many times. V gene TRBV11-2 combines with J gene TRBJ2-2; perhaps TRBD1 as D (6 bases). The ends were cut back, 5 bases at V and 0 bases at J, with 10 bases in the middle. CDR3 length equals 15 residues. Germline CDR1 SGHAT, CDR2 FQNNGV. The CDR3: CASSRGTPNTGELFF. CDR3 coding DNA: TGTGCCAGCAGCCGTGGGACACCGAACACCGGGGAGCTGTTTTTT.

The V gene is TRBV3-1, the J gene TRBJ2-7; D is undetermined. The CDR3 loop spans 14 amino acids. V was pared by 2 bases and J by 1 base, with 9 bases between. Germline CDR1 LGHDT, CDR2 YNNKEL (reference sequence). CDR3 DNA: TGTGCCAGCAGCCAACAACTGGAATCCTACGAGCAGTACTTC. This encodes CASSQQLESYEQYF.